The 16 T cell receptor beta chains presented below share a single source sample, sequenced in a study of blood T cell repertoires in COVID-19. Clones were read by immunoSEQ multiplex PCR, and TCRdb kept only the in-frame ones, dropping some. The data show around 150,000 clones, around 80% seen once. The specimen was peripheral blood. The origin of the receptors is a woman aged 50 to 60 in a cohort sampled during active or convalescent COVID-19.

In its sample, this clone was seen a few times. The chain is built from TRBV16 and TRBJ1-2; 11 positions match TRBD1. Germline CDR1 and CDR2: KGHSY and FQNENV. The length of the CDR3 is 16 residues. Trimming took 4 bases from V and 4 from J; bases not matched to a gene: 8. The CDR3 DNA reads TGTGCCAGCAGCCCTCAGCCGGGACAGGGGGTCTATGGCTACACCTTC. Encoded protein: CASSPQPGQGVYGYTF.

This rearrangement joins TRBV29-1 to TRBJ1-6; possibly TRBD1 for D (5 bases). CDR3 length: 13 residues. V lost 8 bases, J lost 6 bases, and 14 bases lay in between. From germline, CDR1 is SQVTM and CDR2 ANQGSEA. As DNA, the CDR3 is TGCAGCACTCAGGAGGGGCTTAATTCACCCCTCCACTTT. Translation: CSTQEGLNSPLHF.

In this sample, this clone turned up once. The chain carries TRBV2 and TRBJ2-7; D perhaps matches TRBD2 (7 bases). The germline V gene has CDR1 SNHLY and CDR2 FYNNEI. CDR3 length equals 15 residues. Trimming pared 10 bases from V and 4 bases from J, leaving 23 bases between. This CDR3 reads CATSWRGGAEYEQYF. Written as DNA, the CDR3 is TGTGCCACCTCTTGGAGGGGGGGCGCGGAATACGAGCAGTACTTC. Drawing the rest from reference TRBV2 and TRBJ2-7, the complete variable domain is EPEVTQTPSHQVTQMGQEVILRCVPISNHLYFYWYRQILGQKVEFLVSFYNNEISEKSEIFDDQFSVERPDGSNFTLKIRSTKLEDSAMYFCATSWRGGAEYEQYFGPGTRLTVT.

The chain has TRBV9 and TRBJ2-7; the match to TRBD1 covers 7 bases. Germline V lookup: CDR1 SGDLS, CDR2 YYNGEE. The CDR3 contains 17 residues. The V segment lost 4 bases and the J segment 1 base; nucleotides outside the gene matches: 14. As DNA, the CDR3 is TGTGCCAGCAGCCCCTCCCCCGGGACAGCAATATCCTACGAGCAGTACTTC. Amino acids: CASSPSPGTAISYEQYF.

The sample holds a few counts of this clone. This chain joins TRBV29-1 and TRBJ1-1, with 7 bases that match TRBD1. The CDR3 totals 14 residues. The germline gives CDR1 SQVTM, CDR2 ANQGSEA. J lost 4 bases, V lost 7 bases, and 12 bases had no gene match. CDR3 loop: CSAANRGGITEAFF. CDR3 sequence (DNA): TGCAGCGCCGCGAACCGAGGGGGCATCACTGAAGCTTTCTTT.

The chain carries TRBV6-2 or TRBV6-3 and TRBJ2-3; TRBD2 matches at 11 bases. The CDR3 spans 18 residues. V gave up 2 bases and J gave up 2 bases; unmatched junction bases: 9. In germline, CDR1 is MNHEY, CDR2 SVGEGT. CDR3 amino acids: CASSYVSGGAFPTDTQYF. Written as DNA, the CDR3 is TGTGCCAGCAGTTACGTTAGCGGGGGGGCCTTCCCCACAGATACGCAGTATTTT.

This clone was counted a few times. The chain links TRBV24-1 to TRBJ2-5; D not certain. From germline, CDR1 is KGHDR and CDR2 SFDVKD. With 3 bases removed from V and 4 bases from J, the gap between germline ends came to 17 bases. The CDR3 extends over 16 amino acids. CDR3: CATSDPGTAFGETQYF. The CDR3 DNA sequence: TGTGCCACCAGTGATCCAGGAACAGCCTTCGGAGAGACCCAGTACTTC.

This chain joins TRBV7-7 and TRBJ1-2, with 9 bases lining up with TRBD1. The CDR3 has 15 residues. CDR1 is SSHAT and CDR2 is FNYEAQ in the germline V gene (reference sequence). Germline trimming cut 4 bases from V and 6 bases from J; bases unmatched to any gene: 9. CDR3 DNA: TGTGCCAGCAGCTCCGGACAGGGGCCGTCGGATGGCTACACCTTC. Amino acid sequence: CASSSGQGPSDGYTF.

The rearrangement joins TRBV2 to TRBJ1-5; TRBD1 agrees at 7 bases. Germline V gives CDR1 SNHLY, CDR2 FYNNEI. The V segment lost 0 bases and the J segment 7 bases; nucleotides outside the gene matches: 6. The CDR3 runs 15 residues. This CDR3 reads CASSEATGEGQPQHF. The CDR3 DNA reads TGTGCCAGCAGTGAAGCAACAGGGGAAGGACAGCCCCAGCATTTT.

In DNA form, the CDR3 reads TGTGCCAGCAGCTTAGGGCCGACAGGGGGTGAAAAACTGTTTTTT. Protein product: CASSLGPTGGEKLFF. The rearrangement links TRBV7-6 to TRBJ1-4; TRBD1 agrees at 9 bases. This CDR3 has 15 amino acids. Per germline, CDR1 SGHVS and CDR2 FNYEAQ. Trimming cost V 1 base and J 7 bases; bases outside gene matches: 4.

The chain couples TRBV18 to TRBJ1-4; D is possibly TRBD1 (6 bases). Per germline, CDR1 KGHSH and CDR2 LQKENI. V was cut by 6 bases and J by 4 bases, with 12 bases left in between. The CDR3 spans 14 residues. The CDR3 DNA reads TGTGCCAGCTCTTTACAGGGACGTAATGAAAAACTGTTTTTT. This encodes CASSLQGRNEKLFF.

DNA for the CDR3: TGTGCCAGTAGAAAAGCGGGGCCGGCAGATACGCAGTATTTT. Amino acid sequence: CASRKAGPADTQYF. The V call is TRBV19, the J call TRBJ2-3; 7 bases align to TRBD2. With V trimmed by 6 bases and J by 4 bases, 7 bases remained unmatched. This CDR3 contains 14 residues. The germline V gene has CDR1 LNHDA and CDR2 SQIVND (reference sequence).

This chain uses TRBV19 with TRBJ1-6, with TRBD1 as a possible D gene (6 bases). Trimming stripped 4 bases from V and 10 bases from J, with 17 bases between. Per the germline V gene, CDR1 is LNHDA and CDR2 is SQIVND (reference sequence). CDR3 size: 15 residues. CDR3 bases: TGTGCCAGTAGTACACAGACAGGTCTAGGATCACCCCTCCACTTT. Translation: CASSTQTGLGSPLHF. Full variable domain (rest looked up from reference TRBV19 and TRBJ1-6): DGGITQSPKYLFRKEGQNVTLSCEQNLNHDAMYWYRQDPGQGLRLIYYSQIVNDFQKGDIAEGYSVSREKKESFPLTVTSAQKNPTAFYLCASSTQTGLGSPLHFGNGTRLTVT.

This chain joins TRBV19 and TRBJ1-2, with a tentative D call TRBD1 (5 bases). The V end was cut by 4 bases, the J end by 0 bases, with 9 bases between. Germline V gene sequence: CDR1 LNHDA, CDR2 SQIVND (reference sequence). The CDR3 contains 14 residues. The CDR3: CASSTQTANYGYTF. CDR3 in DNA: TGTGCCAGTAGTACCCAGACAGCTAACTATGGCTACACCTTC.

The CDR3 DNA sequence: TGCGCCAGCAGCACGGCAGGGTCTCACGATAATTCACCCCTCCACTTT. This codes for CASSTAGSHDNSPLHF. The V call is TRBV5-1, the J call TRBJ1-6; D may be TRBD1 (5 bases). Per germline, CDR1 SGHRS and CDR2 YFSETQ. The CDR3 runs to 16 residues. V was pared by 4 bases and J by 5 bases, with 16 bases between.

The chain carries TRBV9 and TRBJ2-3, with 8 positions matching TRBD2. J lost 2 bases, V lost 0 bases, and 8 bases had no gene match. The germline CDR1 and CDR2 sequences are SGDLS and YYNGEE. The CDR3 covers 17 residues. The CDR3 here is CASSVAGGSGVTDTQYF. The CDR3, as DNA: TGTGCCAGCAGCGTAGCGGGGGGTAGCGGGGTCACAGATACGCAGTATTTT.